These T cell receptor beta chains were read from a single sample in a study of vaccination effects on CD4 cells after COVID-19. No antigen has been identified for these receptors. TCRdb's copy holds only in-frame clones and misses some; the assay was immunoSEQ multiplex PCR. The sample records about 28,000 clones, roughly 70% being singletons. Material: CD4+ T cells from PBMCs cultured with HCoV-NL63 spike peptides, obtained after COVID-19 vaccination. The receptors here all came from a human donor who received a COVID-19 vaccine. Each CDR3 is given with its conserved first and last residue. A D gene is named only where the DNA matches it firmly.

j_gene: TRBJ2-1; len: 15; d_gene: TRBD1; v_gene: TRBV6-5; CDR3aa: CASRGDRGRVGEQFF
j_gene: TRBJ2-1; len: 16; d_gene: TRBD2; v_gene: TRBV6-4; CDR3aa: CASSALAGSGSSEQFF
j_gene: TRBJ2-7; len: 15; d_gene: -; v_gene: TRBV14; CDR3aa: CASSQVRGTAYEQYF
j_gene: TRBJ2-7; len: 15; d_gene: TRBD2; v_gene: TRBV6-5; CDR3aa: CASSIAGHDSYEQYF
j_gene: TRBJ2-1; len: 14; d_gene: TRBD1; v_gene: TRBV6-6; CDR3aa: CASSTGTGGTWQFF
j_gene: TRBJ2-1; len: 14; d_gene: -; v_gene: TRBV5-4; CDR3aa: CASSSSRVIYEQFF
j_gene: TRBJ2-7; len: 16; d_gene: -; v_gene: TRBV5-4; CDR3aa: CASSLDVVRSSYEQYF
j_gene: TRBJ2-7; len: 16; d_gene: -; v_gene: TRBV19; CDR3aa: CASRPTDILDSYEQYF
j_gene: TRBJ2-1; len: 13; d_gene: -; v_gene: TRBV7-9; CDR3aa: CASSLGIYNEQFF
j_gene: TRBJ2-7; len: 14; d_gene: -; v_gene: TRBV10-3; CDR3aa: CAISGGTGDYEQYF
j_gene: TRBJ1-5; len: 15; d_gene: -; v_gene: TRBV10-3; CDR3aa: CAISESEGNNQPQHF
j_gene: TRBJ2-1; len: 15; d_gene: -; v_gene: TRBV5-4; CDR3aa: CASSSGTGSWDEQFF
j_gene: TRBJ1-3; len: 14; d_gene: -; v_gene: TRBV7-9; CDR3aa: CASSLDRAGNTIYF
j_gene: TRBJ2-2; len: 15; d_gene: TRBD2; v_gene: TRBV10-2; CDR3aa: CASRTSGGHTGELFF
j_gene: TRBJ2-7; len: 14; d_gene: -; v_gene: TRBV27; CDR3aa: CASSAGTLTYEQYF
j_gene: TRBJ1-3; len: 12; d_gene: -; v_gene: TRBV6-5; CDR3aa: CASTGAGNTIYF
j_gene: TRBJ2-7; len: 11; d_gene: -; v_gene: TRBV10-1; CDR3aa: CASSAQGEQYF
j_gene: TRBJ2-1; len: 14; d_gene: TRBD2; v_gene: TRBV2; CDR3aa: CASGGTSVYNEQFF
j_gene: TRBJ2-6; len: 15; d_gene: -; v_gene: TRBV7-9; CDR3aa: CASSRVVSGANVLTF
j_gene: TRBJ1-6; len: 15; d_gene: -; v_gene: TRBV7-8; CDR3aa: CASSLGASYNSPLHF
j_gene: TRBJ1-3; len: 14; d_gene: TRBD1; v_gene: TRBV19; CDR3aa: CASTLGQHRNTIYF
j_gene: TRBJ2-7; len: 15; d_gene: TRBD2; v_gene: TRBV19; CDR3aa: CASTPTSGRAYEQYF
j_gene: TRBJ2-4; len: 16; d_gene: -; v_gene: TRBV6-5; CDR3aa: CASSYAAGLAKNIQYF
j_gene: TRBJ2-3; len: 16; d_gene: -; v_gene: TRBV12-2; CDR3aa: CASRSPRGDDTDTQYF
j_gene: TRBJ1-5; len: 15; d_gene: -; v_gene: TRBV5-1; CDR3aa: CASSIDSLAGQPQHF
j_gene: TRBJ2-1; len: 17; d_gene: -; v_gene: TRBV4-1; CDR3aa: CASSQDSRTMGDNEQFF